This TCR beta chain was sequenced in a study of blood T cells in healthy people across ages. The V gene lost 2 bases and the J gene lost 0 bases, with 8 bases spanning the gap. The length of the CDR3 is 15 residues. Germline V gene lookup returns CDR1 SGDLS and CDR2 YYNGEE. PBMCs, at least 6 million per sample, were isolated. Primers used in a second PCR of about 7 to 11 cycles were a sample-barcoded 5' primer and a J-beta primer mix. TCRdb redid the calling of the 5' RACE reads with MiXCR, one entry per CDR3 protein. The sample lists 1.5 million to 2 million distinct CDR3 sequences; less than 50% were seen once. Study results and limitations: Diversity was estimated from one million T cells, and these estimates were considered underestimates. Among T cells, TCR beta diversity per million cells dropped roughly linearly as age rose.

As to this clonotype: The antigen remains undetermined.

The chain combines TRBV9 with TRBJ1-4; D remains ambiguous. This sequence was found in a woman aged 40 to 55 in good health. Sample: blood. The CDR3 sequence: CASSVNRATNEKLFF. The CDR3 DNA follows: TGTGCCAGCAGCGTCAACAGAGCAACTAATGAAAAACTGTTTTTT.